This TCR beta chain was documented in a study of OX40 agonist ivuxolimab in advanced cancers. Germline V CDR1 and CDR2: SEHNR, FQNEAQ (reference sequence). Trimming at V came to 5 bases and at J to 5 bases, leaving 12 bases not matched to a gene. This CDR3 comprises 15 residues. Sequenced by immunoSEQ multiplex PCR; TCRdb stores in-frame clones only, minus some. The repertoire includes roughly 7,000 clones, 69% of them detected once, and roughly a sixth sits in the top ten. Baseline was the first blood sampling point, followed by cycle 4 day 1 and cycle 7 day 1. The receptor was derived from an adult with an advanced solid tumor such as melanoma, head and neck, liver or kidney cancer. This sequence joins TRBV7-9 and TRBJ2-7, with 7 bases lining up with TRBD2. The sequenced sample was CD4+ or CD8+ T cells sorted from blood, obtained in a trial of the OX40 agonist ivuxolimab. CDR3: CASSETQRETDEQYF. The CDR3 nucleotides are TGTGCCAGCAGCGAAACCCAGCGGGAAACTGACGAGCAGTACTTC.